These T cell receptor beta chains were read from a single sample in a study of blood T cells in healthy people across ages. MiXCR was run by TCRdb on the 5' RACE reads, yielding one entry per CDR3 protein. The sample includes roughly 1.9 million distinct CDR3 sequences, about two fifths seen only once; the top ten take approximately 22%. The sample consisted of blood. The receptors come from a human donor in good health. The CDR3 runs from the conserved cysteine through the conserved F or W. D genes are given only for firm matches. Size is omitted from some rows. Given values are once, few, many or a class for expanded clones.

CDR3nt: TGCGGCTTCAGGGGGTTTTCCTACAATGAGCAGTTCTTC; CDR3aa: CGFRGFSYNEQFF; d_gene: TRBD1; j_gene: TRBJ2-1; v_gene: TRBV29-1; abundance: -
CDR3nt: TGTGCCAGCAGTTACACTCTTGGCTCGGGTAGGGGATACAGTGAGCAGTTCTTC; CDR3aa: CASSYTLGSGRGYSEQFF; d_gene: -; j_gene: TRBJ2-1; v_gene: TRBV6-2/TRBV6-3; abundance: few
CDR3nt: TGTGCCAGCAGCCAGGCTAGCGGGGGCCCCACAGATACGCAGTATTTT; CDR3aa: CASSQASGGPTDTQYF; d_gene: TRBD2; j_gene: TRBJ2-3; v_gene: TRBV4-2; abundance: few
CDR3nt: TGCGCCAGCAGCCAAGATCCGGTTTTTGGTGGGTTGCAGTTCTTC; CDR3aa: CASSQDPVFGGLQFF; d_gene: -; j_gene: TRBJ2-1; v_gene: TRBV4-3; abundance: -
CDR3nt: TGTGCCAGCAGCTTATTGGACAGAGGGATCTACGAGCAGTACTTC; CDR3aa: CASSLLDRGIYEQYF; d_gene: -; j_gene: TRBJ2-7; v_gene: TRBV11-3; abundance: few
CDR3nt: TGCGCCGGCAGCCAAGATGGAGGGACAGGGATATTAGTGCAGTTCTTC; CDR3aa: CAGSQDGGTGILVQFF; d_gene: TRBD1; j_gene: TRBJ2-1; v_gene: TRBV4-3; abundance: -
CDR3nt: TGCGCCAGCAGCGACGGACGGGACCGATTCTTTTATGGCTACACCTTC; CDR3aa: CASSDGRDRFFYGYTF; d_gene: -; j_gene: TRBJ1-2; v_gene: TRBV4-1; abundance: few
CDR3nt: TGCGCCAGCAGCCACGGAGCATTTAATAACTTTAACACTGAAGCTTTCTTT; CDR3aa: CASSHGAFNNFNTEAFF; d_gene: -; j_gene: TRBJ1-1; v_gene: TRBV4-1; abundance: -
CDR3nt: TGTGCCAGCAGCAACCGGGGGAGCCAAGAGACCCAGTACTTC; CDR3aa: CASSNRGSQETQYF; d_gene: -; j_gene: TRBJ2-5; v_gene: TRBV7-9; abundance: -
CDR3nt: TGTGCCACCAGCAGAGGAGGGGGCGTTCAGCCCCAGCATTTT; CDR3aa: CATSRGGGVQPQHF; d_gene: TRBD1; j_gene: TRBJ1-5; v_gene: TRBV15; abundance: few
CDR3nt: TGTGCCAGCAGAGTTTCGGGTGATGAAAAACTGTTTTTT; CDR3aa: CASRVSGDEKLFF; d_gene: -; j_gene: TRBJ1-4; v_gene: TRBV12-3/TRBV12-4; abundance: -
CDR3nt: TGTGCCAGCAGTGATGGGGGACACCTCTCCTACGAGCAGTACTTC; CDR3aa: CASSDGGHLSYEQYF; d_gene: -; j_gene: TRBJ2-7; v_gene: TRBV2; abundance: -